This T cell receptor beta chain was documented in a study of blood T cells in healthy people across ages. With a J-beta primer mix and a sample-barcoded 5' primer, a second PCR ran about 6 to 11 cycles. From each sample, at least 3 million paired-end reads containing CDR3 were obtained. TCRdb reprocessed the 5' RACE reads via MiXCR and lists one record per CDR3 protein. The sample includes 1,300,000 or so distinct CDR3 sequences, approximately 59% seen only once; the top ten take about 6.7%. Study outcomes and limitations: Per-million-T-cell TCR beta diversity fell roughly linearly with age. Naive T cell percentage by flow cytometry tracked strongly with beta diversity.

J lost 4 bases, V lost 5 bases, and 5 bases had no gene match. This CDR3 is built from 15 residues. Germline V gives CDR1 SGHTA, CDR2 FQGNSA. On this clonotype itself: Its specificity is not known.

This receptor was obtained from a man between 18 and 35 years old in good health. Sequences were obtained from blood. This chain links TRBV7-2 with TRBJ1-6; 7 nucleotides align to TRBD1. The DNA of the CDR3 is TGTGCCAGCAGCCTCGGGACAGAGTATAATTCACCCCTCCACTTT. Encoded protein: CASSLGTEYNSPLHF.